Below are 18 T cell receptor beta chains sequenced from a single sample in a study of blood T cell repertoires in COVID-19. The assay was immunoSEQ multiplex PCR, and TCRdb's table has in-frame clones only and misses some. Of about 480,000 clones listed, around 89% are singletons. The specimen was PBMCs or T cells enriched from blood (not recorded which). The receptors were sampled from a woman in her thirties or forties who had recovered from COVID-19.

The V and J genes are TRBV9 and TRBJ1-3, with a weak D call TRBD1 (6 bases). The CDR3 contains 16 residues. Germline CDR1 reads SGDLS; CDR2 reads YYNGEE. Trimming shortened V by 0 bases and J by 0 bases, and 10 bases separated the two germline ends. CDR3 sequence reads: CASSVGQGPSGNTIYF. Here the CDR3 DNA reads TGTGCCAGCAGCGTAGGGCAGGGGCCCTCTGGAAACACCATATATTTT.

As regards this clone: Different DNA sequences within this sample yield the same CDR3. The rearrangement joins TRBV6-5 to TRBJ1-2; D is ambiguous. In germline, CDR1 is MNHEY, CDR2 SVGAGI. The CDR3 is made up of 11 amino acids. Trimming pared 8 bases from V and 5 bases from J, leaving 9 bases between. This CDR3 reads CASGSGYGYTF. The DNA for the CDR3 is TGTGCCAGCGGGTCGGGGTATGGCTACACCTTC.

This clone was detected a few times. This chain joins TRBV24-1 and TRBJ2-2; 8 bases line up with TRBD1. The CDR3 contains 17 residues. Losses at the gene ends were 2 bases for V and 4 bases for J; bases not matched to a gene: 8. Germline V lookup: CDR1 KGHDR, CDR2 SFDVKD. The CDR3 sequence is CATSDSETGVSTGELFF. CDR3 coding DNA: TGTGCCACCAGTGATTCGGAGACAGGGGTATCCACCGGGGAGCTGTTTTTT.

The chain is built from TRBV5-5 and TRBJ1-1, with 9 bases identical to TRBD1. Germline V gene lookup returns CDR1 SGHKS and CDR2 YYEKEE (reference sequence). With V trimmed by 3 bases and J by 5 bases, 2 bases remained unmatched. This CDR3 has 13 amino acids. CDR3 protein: CASSSTGGTEAFF. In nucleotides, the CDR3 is TGTGCCAGCAGCTCGACAGGGGGAACTGAAGCTTTCTTT. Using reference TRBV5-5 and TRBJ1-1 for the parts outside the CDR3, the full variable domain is DAGVTQSPTHLIKTRGQQVTLRCSPISGHKSVSWYQQVLGQGPQFIFQYYEKEERGRGNFPDRFSARQFPNYSSELNVNALLLGDSALYLCASSSTGGTEAFFGQGTRLTVV.

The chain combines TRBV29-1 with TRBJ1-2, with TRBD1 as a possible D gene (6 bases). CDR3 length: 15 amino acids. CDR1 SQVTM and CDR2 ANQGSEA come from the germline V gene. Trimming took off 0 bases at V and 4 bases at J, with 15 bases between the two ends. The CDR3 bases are TGCAGCGTTGAAGATTTTAGACAGGTTGTCTATGGCTACACCTTC. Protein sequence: CSVEDFRQVVYGYTF.

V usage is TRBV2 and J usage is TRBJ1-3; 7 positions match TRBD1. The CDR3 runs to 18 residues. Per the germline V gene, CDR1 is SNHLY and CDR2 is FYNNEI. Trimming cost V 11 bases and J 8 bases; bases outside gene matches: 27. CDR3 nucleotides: TGTGCCTCCCGCAGGGCTCTCAGAGGGGAGACAGGGTTGGACACCATATATTTT. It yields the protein CASRRALRGETGLDTIYF.

As DNA, the CDR3 is TGTGCCAGCAAAACGGGAGGTCACCCGGTGCCCTCTGGAAACACCATATATTTT. Translated: CASKTGGHPVPSGNTIYF. The chain uses TRBV2 and TRBJ1-3; the D is unclear. CDR1 and CDR2 (germline): SNHLY, FYNNEI. V gave up 7 bases and J gave up 0 bases, with 22 bases separating them. This CDR3 has 18 residues.

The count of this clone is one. In nucleotides, the CDR3 is TGTGCCAGCAGCTTGGCCCGGGGGTTCTTT. It is translated as CASSLARGFF. The chain couples TRBV5-8 to TRBJ1-1; D might be TRBD1 (5 bases). The V and J ends lost 0 bases and 14 bases respectively, with 8 bases between them. Germline-derived CDR1 and CDR2 are SGHTS and YDEGEE. This CDR3 contains 10 residues. Supplemented by reference TRBV5-8 and TRBJ1-1, the full variable domain reads EAGVTQSPTHLIKTRGQQATLRCSPISGHTSVYWYQQALGLGLQFLLWYDEGEERNRGNFPPRFSGRQFPNYSSELNVNALELEDSALYLCASSLARGFFGQGTRLTVV.

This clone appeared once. CDR3 region: CASSGTRGRNGGWRQETQYF. In nucleotides, the CDR3 is TGCGCCAGCAGCGGAACGAGAGGGAGGAACGGGGGATGGCGTCAAGAGACCCAGTACTTC. The V call is TRBV5-1, the J call TRBJ2-5, with D perhaps TRBD2 (6 bases). Germline V gene lookup returns CDR1 SGHRS and CDR2 YFSETQ. Trimming left V 4 bases short and J 2 bases short, with 30 bases between. The length of the CDR3 is 20 residues. The full variable domain, rest sourced from reference TRBV5-1 and TRBJ2-5, is KAGVTQTPRYLIKTRGQQVTLSCSPISGHRSVSWYQQTPGQGLQFLFEYFSETQRNKGNFPGRFSGRQFSNSRSEMNVSTLELGDSALYLCASSGTRGRNGGWRQETQYFGPGTRLLVL.

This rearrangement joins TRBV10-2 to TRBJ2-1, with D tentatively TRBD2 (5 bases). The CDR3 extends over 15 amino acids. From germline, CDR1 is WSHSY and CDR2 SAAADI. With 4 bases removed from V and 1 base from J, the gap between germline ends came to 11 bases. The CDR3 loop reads CASSVASPSYNEQFF. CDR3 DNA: TGCGCCAGCAGTGTGGCTAGCCCTTCCTACAATGAGCAGTTCTTC.

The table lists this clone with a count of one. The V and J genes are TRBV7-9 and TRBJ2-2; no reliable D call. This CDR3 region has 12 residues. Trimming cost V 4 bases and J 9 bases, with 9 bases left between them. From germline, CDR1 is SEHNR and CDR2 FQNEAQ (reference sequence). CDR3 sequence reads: CASSWAPRELFF. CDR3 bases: TGTGCCAGCAGCTGGGCTCCCCGGGAGCTGTTTTTT.

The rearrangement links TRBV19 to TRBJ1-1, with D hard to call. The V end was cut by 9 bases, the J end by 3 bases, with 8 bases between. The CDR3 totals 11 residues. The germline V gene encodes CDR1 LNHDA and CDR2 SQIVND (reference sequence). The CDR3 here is CASSLHTEAFF. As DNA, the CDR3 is TGTGCCAGCTCTCTTCACACTGAAGCTTTCTTT.

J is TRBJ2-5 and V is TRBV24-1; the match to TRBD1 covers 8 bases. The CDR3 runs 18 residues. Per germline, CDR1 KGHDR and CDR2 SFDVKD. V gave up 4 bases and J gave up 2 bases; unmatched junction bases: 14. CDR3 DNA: TGTGCCACCAGTGAGACATGGACAGGGTATGAAGAGCAAGAGACCCAGTACTTC. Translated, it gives CATSETWTGYEEQETQYF.

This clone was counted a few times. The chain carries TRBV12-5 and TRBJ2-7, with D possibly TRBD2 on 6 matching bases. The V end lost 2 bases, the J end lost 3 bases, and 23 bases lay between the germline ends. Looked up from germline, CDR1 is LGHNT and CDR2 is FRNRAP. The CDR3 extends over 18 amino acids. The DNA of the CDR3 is TGTGCTAGTGGTTTGCTCCCCCCCCGACTAGGGAGCGGCTACGAGCAGTACTTC. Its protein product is CASGLLPPRLGSGYEQYF. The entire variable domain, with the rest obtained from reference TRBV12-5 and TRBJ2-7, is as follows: DARVTQTPRHKVTEMGQEVTMRCQPILGHNTVFWYRQTMMQGLELLAYFRNRAPLDDSGMPKDRFSAEMPDATLATLKIQPSEPRDSAVYFCASGLLPPRLGSGYEQYFGPGTRLTVT.

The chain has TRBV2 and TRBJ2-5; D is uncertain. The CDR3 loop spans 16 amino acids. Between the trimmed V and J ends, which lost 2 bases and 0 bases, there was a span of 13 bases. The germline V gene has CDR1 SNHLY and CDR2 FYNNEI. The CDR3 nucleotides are TGTGCCAGCAGTGAACCTATGGTAGTGTACCAAGAGACCCAGTACTTC. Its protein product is CASSEPMVVYQETQYF.

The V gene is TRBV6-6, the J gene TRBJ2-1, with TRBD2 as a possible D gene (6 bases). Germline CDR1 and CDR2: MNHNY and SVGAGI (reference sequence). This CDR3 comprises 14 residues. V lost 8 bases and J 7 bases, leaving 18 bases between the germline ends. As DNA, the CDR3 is TGTGCCAGCTCCTCGAGGGAGGTGCTGAATGAGCAGTTCTTC. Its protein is CASSSREVLNEQFF.

In nucleotides, the CDR3 is TGTGCCAGCAGCCTCCGTTCGACAGGGGTCCTGGCCTATAATTCACCCCTCCACTTT. It translates to CASSLRSTGVLAYNSPLHF. The chain combines TRBV7-2 with TRBJ1-6; 8 bases are a match to TRBD1. V lost 5 bases and J lost 2; bases outside the gene matches: 14. Looked up from germline, CDR1 is SGHTA and CDR2 is FQGNSA. CDR3 length: 19 residues.

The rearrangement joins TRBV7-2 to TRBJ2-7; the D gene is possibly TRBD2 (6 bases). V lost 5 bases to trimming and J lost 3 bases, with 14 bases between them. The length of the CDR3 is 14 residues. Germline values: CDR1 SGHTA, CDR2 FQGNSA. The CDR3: CASSPLGGGYEQYF. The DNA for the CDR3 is TGTGCCAGCAGCCCTCTGGGGGGAGGCTACGAGCAGTACTTC. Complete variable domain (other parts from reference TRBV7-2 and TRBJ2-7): GAGVSQSPSNKVTEKGKDVELRCDPISGHTALYWYRQSLGQGLEFLIYFQGNSAPDKSGLPSDRFSAERTGGSVSTLTIQRTQQEDSAVYLCASSPLGGGYEQYFGPGTRLTVT.